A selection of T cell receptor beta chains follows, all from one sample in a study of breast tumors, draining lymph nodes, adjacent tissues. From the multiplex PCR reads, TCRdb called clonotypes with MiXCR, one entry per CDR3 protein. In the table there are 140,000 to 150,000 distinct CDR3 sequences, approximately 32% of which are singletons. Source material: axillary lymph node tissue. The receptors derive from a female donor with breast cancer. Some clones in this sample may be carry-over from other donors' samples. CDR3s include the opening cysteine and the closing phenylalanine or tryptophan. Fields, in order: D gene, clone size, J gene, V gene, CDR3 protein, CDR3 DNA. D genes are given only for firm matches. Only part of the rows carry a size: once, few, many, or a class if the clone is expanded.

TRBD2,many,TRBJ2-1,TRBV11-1,CASSLWGGGIGEQFF,TGTGCCAGCAGCCTCTGGGGCGGGGGGATCGGTGAGCAGTTCTTC
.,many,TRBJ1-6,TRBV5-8,CASSLAEHNSPLHF,TGTGCCAGCAGCTTAGCGGAGCATAATTCACCCCTCCACTTT
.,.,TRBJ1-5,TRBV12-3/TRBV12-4,CASSSFQGSGNQPQHF,TGTGCCAGCAGTTCCTTTCAGGGCTCTGGAAATCAGCCCCAGCATTTT
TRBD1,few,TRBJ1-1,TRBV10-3,CAIRATGTGGDTEAFF,TGTGCCATCAGAGCCACCGGGACAGGGGGCGACACTGAAGCTTTCTTT
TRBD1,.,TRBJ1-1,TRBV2,CASSDSTGVNTEALF,TGTGCCAGCAGTGATTCGACAGGGGTGAACACTGAAGCTCTCTTT
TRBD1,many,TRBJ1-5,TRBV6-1,CASRGQGAVSQPQHF,TGTGCCAGCAGGGGACAGGGGGCTGTTTCTCAGCCCCAGCATTTT
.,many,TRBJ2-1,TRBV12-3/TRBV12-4,CASSLKRGGVDEQFF,TGTGCCAGCAGTTTAAAGAGAGGAGGGGTCGATGAGCAGTTCTTC
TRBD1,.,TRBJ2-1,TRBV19,CTSANRGSYNEQFF,TGTACCAGTGCAAACAGGGGCTCCTACAATGAGCAGTTCTTC
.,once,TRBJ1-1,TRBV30,CAWKWDDTEAFF,TGTGCCTGGAAGTGGGACGACACTGAAGCTTTCTTT
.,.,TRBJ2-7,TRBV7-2,CASSRGPGDYEQYF,TGTGCCAGCAGCCGGGGCCCAGGGGACTACGAGCAGTACTTC
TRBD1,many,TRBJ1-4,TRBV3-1,CASSPTGVNEKLFF,TGTGCCAGCAGCCCAACAGGGGTAAATGAAAAACTGTTTTTT
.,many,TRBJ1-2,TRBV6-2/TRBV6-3,CASSADSPNYGYTF,TGTGCCAGCAGTGCGGACAGCCCGAACTATGGCTACACCTTC
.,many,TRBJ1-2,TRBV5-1,CASSFTGVSNYGYTF,TGCGCCAGCAGCTTTACAGGAGTTTCTAACTATGGCTACACCTTC
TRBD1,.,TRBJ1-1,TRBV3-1,CASSLKGQGIGPAFF,TGTGCCAGCAGCCTAAAGGGACAGGGAATCGGGCCAGCTTTCTTT
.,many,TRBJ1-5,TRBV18,CASSPSNQPQHF,TGTGCCAGCTCACCTAGCAATCAGCCCCAGCATTTT
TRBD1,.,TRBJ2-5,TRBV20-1,CSATGTGGRVYF,TGCAGTGCCACAGGGACAGGGGGCAGGGTGTACTTC
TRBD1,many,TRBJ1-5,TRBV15,CATSRQMDRVGRVAQPQHF,TGTGCCACCAGCAGACAAATGGACAGGGTCGGTCGGGTCGCTCAGCCCCAGCATTTT
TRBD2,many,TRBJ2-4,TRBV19,CASSQASTGLVNIQYF,TGTGCCAGTAGCCAAGCTTCCACGGGACTAGTGAACATTCAGTACTTC
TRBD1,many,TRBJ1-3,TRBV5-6,CASSYQGARGNTIYF,TGTGCCAGCAGCTACCAGGGGGCGCGCGGAAACACCATATATTTT
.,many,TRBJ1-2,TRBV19,CASSRVVTYSTQPGLHYGYTF,TGTGCCAGTAGTAGGGTGGTGACGTATTCGACCCAGCCCGGATTGCACTATGGCTACACCTTC
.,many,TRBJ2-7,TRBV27,CASSFWPPYEQYF,TGTGCCAGCAGTTTCTGGCCCCCCTACGAGCAGTACTTC
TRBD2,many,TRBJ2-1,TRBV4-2,CASSQDQVAGTQFF,TGTGCCAGCAGCCAAGATCAGGTAGCGGGGACGCAGTTCTTC
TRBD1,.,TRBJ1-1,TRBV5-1,CASSWGDRQNTEAFF,TGCGCCAGCAGCTGGGGGGACAGACAGAACACTGAAGCTTTCTTT
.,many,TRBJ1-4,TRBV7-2,CASSLYPQADEKLFF,TGTGCCAGCAGCTTATACCCCCAAGCGGATGAAAAACTGTTTTTT
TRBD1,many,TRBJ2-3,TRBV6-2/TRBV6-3,CASSRQGSADTQYF,TGTGCCAGCAGCCGACAGGGGTCGGCAGATACGCAGTATTTT
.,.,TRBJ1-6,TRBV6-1,CASSEAGVIYSPLHF,TGTGCCAGCAGTGAAGCCGGAGTCATATATTCACCCCTCCACTTT
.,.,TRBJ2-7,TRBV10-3,CAIRQVGTRAYEQYF,TGTGCCATCAGGCAAGTCGGGACACGAGCCTACGAGCAGTACTTC
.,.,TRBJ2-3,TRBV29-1,CSASSTDTQYF,TGCAGCGCTTCCAGCACAGATACGCAGTATTTT
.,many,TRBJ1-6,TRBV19,CASSTRAENSPLHF,TGTGCCAGTAGTACGCGGGCCGAGAACTCACCCCTCCACTTT
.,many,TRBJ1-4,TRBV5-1,CASSSTGATNEKLFF,TGCGCCAGCAGCTCGACCGGAGCAACTAATGAAAAACTGTTTTTT
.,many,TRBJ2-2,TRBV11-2,CASGWAFGTTGELFF,TGTGCCAGCGGATGGGCCTTTGGGACCACCGGGGAGCTGTTTTTT
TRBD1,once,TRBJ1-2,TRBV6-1,CVSRDRTGSYGYTF,TGCGTCAGCAGGGATAGGACAGGGAGCTATGGCTACACCTTC
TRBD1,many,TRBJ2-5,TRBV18,CASSPGQERSQETQYF,TGTGCCAGCTCACCCGGACAGGAACGGAGTCAAGAGACCCAGTACTTC
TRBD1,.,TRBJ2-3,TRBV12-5,CASGGHRGTSTDTQYF,TGTGCTAGTGGTGGACACAGGGGGACTAGCACAGATACGCAGTATTTT
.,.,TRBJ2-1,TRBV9,CASSVEGVGEQFF,TGTGCCAGCAGCGTAGAGGGAGTCGGAGAGCAGTTCTTC
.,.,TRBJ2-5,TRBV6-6,CASTERRTRGKETQYF,TGTGCCAGCACCGAACGCAGGACGAGGGGGAAAGAGACCCAGTACTTC
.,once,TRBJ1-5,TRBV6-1,CASSAGRRFLRHF,TGTGCCAGCAGTGCGGGACGCCGTTTCCTTCGGCATTTT
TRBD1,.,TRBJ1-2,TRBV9,CASSVGQGAKGYTF,TGTGCCAGCAGCGTAGGACAGGGGGCTAAGGGCTACACCTTC
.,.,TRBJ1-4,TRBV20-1,CSARVVSDGGKLFF,TGCAGTGCTAGAGTTGTGTCGGATGGGGGAAAACTGTTTTTT
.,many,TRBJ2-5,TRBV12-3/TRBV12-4,CASSFGAGETQYF,TGTGCCAGCAGTTTCGGGGCGGGAGAGACCCAGTACTTC
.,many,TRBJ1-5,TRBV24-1,CATSDTEASNQPQHF,TGTGCCACCAGTGATACTGAGGCTAGCAATCAGCCCCAGCATTTT
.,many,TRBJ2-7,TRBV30,CAWSVFGPGYEQYF,TGTGCCTGGAGTGTATTCGGTCCGGGGTACGAGCAGTACTTC
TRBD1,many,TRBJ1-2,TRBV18,CASSPQGDSDYGYTF,TGTGCCAGCTCACCGCAGGGGGACAGCGACTATGGCTACACCTTC
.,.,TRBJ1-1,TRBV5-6,CASSWDGRGGTEAFF,TGTGCCAGCAGCTGGGATGGGCGGGGAGGCACTGAAGCTTTCTTT
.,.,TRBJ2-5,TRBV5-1,CASSAGTSQDTQYF,TGCGCCAGCAGCGCTGGGACTTCCCAAGACACCCAGTACTTC